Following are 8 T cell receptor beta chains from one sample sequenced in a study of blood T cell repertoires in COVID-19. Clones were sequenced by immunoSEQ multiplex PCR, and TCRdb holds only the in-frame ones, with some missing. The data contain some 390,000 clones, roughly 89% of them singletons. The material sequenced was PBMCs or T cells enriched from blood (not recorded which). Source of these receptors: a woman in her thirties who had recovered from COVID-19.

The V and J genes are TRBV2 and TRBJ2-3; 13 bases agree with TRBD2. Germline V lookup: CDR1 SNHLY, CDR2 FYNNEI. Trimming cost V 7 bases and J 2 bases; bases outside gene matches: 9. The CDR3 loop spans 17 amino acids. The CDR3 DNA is TGTGCCAGCATGGCTCGACTAGCGGGGGGCTACACAGATACGCAGTATTTT. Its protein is CASMARLAGGYTDTQYF.

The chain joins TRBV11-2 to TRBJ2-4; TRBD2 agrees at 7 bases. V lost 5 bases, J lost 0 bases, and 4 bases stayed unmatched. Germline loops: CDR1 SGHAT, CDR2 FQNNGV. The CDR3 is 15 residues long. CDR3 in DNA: TGTGCCAGCAGCCAAAGCGGGAAAGCCAAAAACATTCAGTACTTC. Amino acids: CASSQSGKAKNIQYF.

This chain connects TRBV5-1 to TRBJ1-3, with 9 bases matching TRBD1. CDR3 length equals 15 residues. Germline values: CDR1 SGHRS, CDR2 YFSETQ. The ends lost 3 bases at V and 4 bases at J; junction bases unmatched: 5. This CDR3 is CASSWTGTGGNTIYF. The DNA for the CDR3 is TGCGCCAGCAGCTGGACCGGGACAGGGGGAAACACCATATATTTT.

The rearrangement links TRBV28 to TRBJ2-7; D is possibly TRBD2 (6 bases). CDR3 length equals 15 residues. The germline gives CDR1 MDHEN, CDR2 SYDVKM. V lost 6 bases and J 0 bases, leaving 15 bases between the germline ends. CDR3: CASRGLGLSSYEQYF. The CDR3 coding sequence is TGTGCCAGCAGAGGTTTGGGACTGAGCTCCTACGAGCAGTACTTC.

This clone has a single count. The CDR3 bases are TGCGCCAGCACCCGGACTGGAACGAACACCGGGGAGCTGTTTTTT. It translates to CASTRTGTNTGELFF. V gene TRBV5-1 combines with J gene TRBJ2-2; tentative D call: TRBD2 (5 bases). The CDR3 covers 15 residues. Trimming took 6 bases from V and 0 from J, leaving 12 bases between them. Germline values: CDR1 SGHRS, CDR2 YFSETQ. The full variable domain, its missing parts supplied by reference TRBV5-1 and TRBJ2-2, is KAGVTQTPRYLIKTRGQQVTLSCSPISGHRSVSWYQQTPGQGLQFLFEYFSETQRNKGNFPGRFSGRQFSNSRSEMNVSTLELGDSALYLCASTRTGTNTGELFFGEGSRLTVL.

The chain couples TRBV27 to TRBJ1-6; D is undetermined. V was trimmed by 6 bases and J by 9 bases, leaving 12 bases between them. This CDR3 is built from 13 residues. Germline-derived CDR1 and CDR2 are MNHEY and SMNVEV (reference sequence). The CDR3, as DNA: TGTGCCAGCAGCCCTAACTTGTTTTCACCCCTCCACTTT. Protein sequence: CASSPNLFSPLHF.

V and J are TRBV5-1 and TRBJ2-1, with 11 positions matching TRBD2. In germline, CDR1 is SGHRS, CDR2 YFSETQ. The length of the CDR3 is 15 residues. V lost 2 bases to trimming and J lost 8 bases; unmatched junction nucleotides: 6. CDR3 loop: CASSFVTSGSYEQFF. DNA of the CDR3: TGCGCCAGCAGCTTTGTAACTAGCGGGAGCTATGAGCAGTTCTTC.

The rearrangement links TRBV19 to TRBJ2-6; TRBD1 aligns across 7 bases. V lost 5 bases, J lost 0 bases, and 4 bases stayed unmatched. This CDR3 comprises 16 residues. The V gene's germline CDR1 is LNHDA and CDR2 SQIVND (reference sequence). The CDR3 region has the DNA TGTGCCAGTAGTCCGGACAGGAGCTCTGGGGCCAACGTCCTGACTTTC. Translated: CASSPDRSSGANVLTF.